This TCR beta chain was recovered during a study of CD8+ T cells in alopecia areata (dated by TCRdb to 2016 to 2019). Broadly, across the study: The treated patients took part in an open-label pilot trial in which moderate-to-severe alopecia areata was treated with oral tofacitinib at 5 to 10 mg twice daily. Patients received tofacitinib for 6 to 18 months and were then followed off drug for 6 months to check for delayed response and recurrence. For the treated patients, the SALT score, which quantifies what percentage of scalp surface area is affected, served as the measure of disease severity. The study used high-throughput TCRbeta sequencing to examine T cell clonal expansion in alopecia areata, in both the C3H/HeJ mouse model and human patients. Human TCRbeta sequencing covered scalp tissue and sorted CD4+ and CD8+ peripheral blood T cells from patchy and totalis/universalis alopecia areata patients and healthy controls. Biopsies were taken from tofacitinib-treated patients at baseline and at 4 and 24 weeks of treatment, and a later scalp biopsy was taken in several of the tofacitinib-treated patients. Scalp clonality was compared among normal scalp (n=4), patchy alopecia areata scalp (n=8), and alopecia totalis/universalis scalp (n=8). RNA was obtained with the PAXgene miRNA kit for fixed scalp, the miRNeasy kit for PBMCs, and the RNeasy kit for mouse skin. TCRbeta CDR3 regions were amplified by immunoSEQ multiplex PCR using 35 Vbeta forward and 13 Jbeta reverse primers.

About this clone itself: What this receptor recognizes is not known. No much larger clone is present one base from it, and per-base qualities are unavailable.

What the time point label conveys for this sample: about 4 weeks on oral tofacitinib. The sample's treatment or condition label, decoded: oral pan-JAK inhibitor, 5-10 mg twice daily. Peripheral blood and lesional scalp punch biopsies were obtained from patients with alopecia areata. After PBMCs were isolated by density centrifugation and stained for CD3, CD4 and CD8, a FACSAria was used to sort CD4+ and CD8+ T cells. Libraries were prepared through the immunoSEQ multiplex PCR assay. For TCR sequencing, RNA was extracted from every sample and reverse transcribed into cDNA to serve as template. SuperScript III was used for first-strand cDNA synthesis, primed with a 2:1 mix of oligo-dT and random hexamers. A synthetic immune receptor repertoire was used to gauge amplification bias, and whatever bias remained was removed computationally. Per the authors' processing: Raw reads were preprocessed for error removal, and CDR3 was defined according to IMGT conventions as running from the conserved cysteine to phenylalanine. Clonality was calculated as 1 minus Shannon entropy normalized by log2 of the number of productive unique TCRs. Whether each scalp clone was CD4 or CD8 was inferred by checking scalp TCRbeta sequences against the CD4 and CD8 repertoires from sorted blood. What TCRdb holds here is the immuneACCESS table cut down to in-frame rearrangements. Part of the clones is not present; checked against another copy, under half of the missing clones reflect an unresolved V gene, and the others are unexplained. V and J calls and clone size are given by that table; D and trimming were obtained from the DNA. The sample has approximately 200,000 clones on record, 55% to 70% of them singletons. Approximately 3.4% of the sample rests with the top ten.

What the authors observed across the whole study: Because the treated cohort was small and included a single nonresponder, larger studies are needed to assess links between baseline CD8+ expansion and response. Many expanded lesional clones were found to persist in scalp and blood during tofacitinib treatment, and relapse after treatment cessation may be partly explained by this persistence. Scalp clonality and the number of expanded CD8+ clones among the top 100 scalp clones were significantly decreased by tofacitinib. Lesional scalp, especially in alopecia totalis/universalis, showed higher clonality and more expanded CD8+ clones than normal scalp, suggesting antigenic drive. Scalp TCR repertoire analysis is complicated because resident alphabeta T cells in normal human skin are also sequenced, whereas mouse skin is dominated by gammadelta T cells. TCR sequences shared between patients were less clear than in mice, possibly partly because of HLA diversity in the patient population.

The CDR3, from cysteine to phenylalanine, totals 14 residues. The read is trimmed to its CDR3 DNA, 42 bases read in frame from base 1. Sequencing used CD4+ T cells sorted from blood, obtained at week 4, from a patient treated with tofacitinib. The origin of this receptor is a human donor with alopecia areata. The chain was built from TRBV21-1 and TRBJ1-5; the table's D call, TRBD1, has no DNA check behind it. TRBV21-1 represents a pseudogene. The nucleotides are TGTGCCAGCAGCAATGGACAGGGTCCTCAGCCCCAGCATTTT. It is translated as CASSNGQGPQPQHF.